A selection of T cell receptor beta chains follows, all from one sample in a study of OX40 agonist ivuxolimab in advanced cancers. The data were produced by immunoSEQ multiplex PCR, yet TCRdb's version contains in-frame clones alone and is incomplete. The top ten clones hold around 31% of a sample with 25,000 to 35,000 clones, 65% to 90% of them seen once. This specimen was CD4+ or CD8+ T cells sorted from blood, taken in a trial of the OX40 agonist ivuxolimab. The source of these receptors is an adult with an advanced solid tumor such as melanoma, head and neck, liver or kidney cancer. Each CDR3 is given with its conserved first and last residue. The order of the fields is J gene, clone size, V gene, D gene, CDR3 DNA, CDR3 protein. The D gene is left open where the match is weak. Size tells how often a clone was seen (once, few, many) or the class of an expanded clone, and some rows leave it out.

>TRBJ2-7|.|TRBV10-3|TRBD2
TGTGCCATCAGCGGACTAGCGGGGGGGACCTACGAGCAGTACTTC
CAISGLAGGTYEQYF
>TRBJ1-2|.|TRBV4-1|.
TGCGCCAGCAGCCAAGACCACTTAGGTCACCACTTC
CASSQDHLGHHF
>TRBJ2-7|.|TRBV12-1|.
TGTGCCAGCAGCCCGAGGGACGGGACCTACGAGCAGTACTTC
CASSPRDGTYEQYF
>TRBJ2-2|.|TRBV11-2|TRBD1
TGTGCCAGCAGCTTATTTACAGGGGCCGGGGAGCTGTTTTTT
CASSLFTGAGELFF
>TRBJ2-7|few|TRBV30|TRBD1
TGTGCCTGGATAGTATGGGACAGGGGCTACGAGCAGTACTTC
CAWIVWDRGYEQYF
>TRBJ2-2|.|TRBV27|.
TGTGCCAGCAAACCCCACGCGGCGAGAAACACCGGGGAGCTGTTTTTT
CASKPHAARNTGELFF
>TRBJ2-7|once|TRBV6-5|.
TGTGCCAGCAGTATTTCAGGGTTGAGCTACGAGCAGTACTTC
CASSISGLSYEQYF
>TRBJ2-7|.|TRBV11-1|TRBD2
TGTGCCAGCAGCCTGCGGGGGTTTCCCTACGAGCAGTACTTC
CASSLRGFPYEQYF
>TRBJ2-7|.|TRBV14|TRBD1
TGTGCCAGCAGCCAAGGTCTGTGGACAGGGCTCTACGAGCAGTACTTC
CASSQGLWTGLYEQYF
>TRBJ1-5|.|TRBV4-1|.
TGCGCCAGCAGCCAAGATTCCCGAGGCAGCCAGCCCCAGCATTTT
CASSQDSRGSQPQHF
>TRBJ2-7|few|TRBV11-2|.
TGTGCCAGCAGCTCCAGGGGAGGGGACGAGCAGTACTTC
CASSSRGGDEQYF
>TRBJ2-7|.|TRBV5-6|TRBD2
TGTGCCAGCAGCTTGTCCCTAGCGGGGATCTACGAGCAGTACTTC
CASSLSLAGIYEQYF
>TRBJ2-7|.|TRBV29-1|.
TGCAGCGTTGAGACAGGTAGCTCCTACGAGCAGTACTTC
CSVETGSSYEQYF
>TRBJ2-1|medium-sized|TRBV7-3|TRBD2
TGTGCCAGCAGCTTACAGGGACTAGCAAATGAGCAGTTCTTC
CASSLQGLANEQFF
>TRBJ2-7|.|TRBV4-2|TRBD2
TGTGCCAGCAGCCAAGATTCGAATCGCGGGGGTACGGCTAACTACGAGCAGTACTTC
CASSQDSNRGGTANYEQYF
>TRBJ2-7|.|TRBV7-9|.
TGTGCCAGCAGCCGCGACGGGTCCTACGAGCAGTACTTC
CASSRDGSYEQYF
>TRBJ1-5|few|TRBV15|.
TGTGCCACCAGCAGATTGGGAGGTCAGCCCCAGCATTTT
CATSRLGGQPQHF
>TRBJ1-4|.|TRBV7-9|TRBD1
TGTGCCAGCAGCTCTATTAAAGGACAGGGAGGGCCTAATGAAAAACTGTTTTTT
CASSSIKGQGGPNEKLFF
>TRBJ2-3|once|TRBV21-1|.
TGTGCCAGCAGCGACGGGACAGCCCGAGATACGCAGTATTTT
CASSDGTARDTQYF
>TRBJ2-7|medium-sized|TRBV7-9|TRBD1
TGTGCCAGCTACGACAGGGTAGGAGGTGAGCAGTACTTC
CASYDRVGGEQYF
>TRBJ1-5|.|TRBV19|TRBD1
TGTGCCAGTAGTAGACCGGGACAGGCGGATCAGCCCCAGCATTTT
CASSRPGQADQPQHF
>TRBJ2-5|.|TRBV9|TRBD2
TGTGCCAGCAGCGTGAGCGGGGGGGCGGTCGAGACCCAGTACTTC
CASSVSGGAVETQYF
>TRBJ2-1|few|TRBV9|.
TGTGCCAGCAGCGCCGAGGGGGAGGATGAGCAGTTCTTC
CASSAEGEDEQFF
>TRBJ2-3|.|TRBV7-6|.
TGTGCCAGCAGCCTTTCGACCCTAAGCACAGATACGCAGTATTTT
CASSLSTLSTDTQYF
>TRBJ1-6|.|TRBV6-5|.
TGTGCCAGCAGGGCCGGACTCACCGGGTCACCCCTCCACTTT
CASRAGLTGSPLHF
>TRBJ2-1|.|TRBV28|TRBD2
TGTGCCAGCAGTTCTCTAGCGGGAGAGCGGGGTAATGAGCAGTTCTTC
CASSSLAGERGNEQFF
>TRBJ2-3|.|TRBV7-6|.
TGTGCCAGCAGCTTAGGCACAGATACGCAGTATTTT
CASSLGTDTQYF
>TRBJ2-2|.|TRBV2|TRBD2
TGTGCCAGCAGTGAAGCTTGGCTAGCGGGTAACACCGGGGAGCTGTTTTTT
CASSEAWLAGNTGELFF
>TRBJ2-3|.|TRBV7-9|.
TGTGCCAGCAGCTTTATTTGGAGAGGTGGAGATACGCAGTATTTT
CASSFIWRGGDTQYF
>TRBJ2-5|.|TRBV10-3|TRBD2
TGTGCCATCAGTGGGTACGCGGGAGGGGCGGAAGAGACCCAGTACTTC
CAISGYAGGAEETQYF
>TRBJ1-1|few|TRBV4-3|.
TGCGCCAGCAGCCGGATGGAGAACACTGAAGCTTTCTTT
CASSRMENTEAFF
>TRBJ2-3|.|TRBV7-6|.
TGTGCCAGCAGCCCCCGGGTTGGCGGCACAGATACGCAGTATTTT
CASSPRVGGTDTQYF
>TRBJ1-5|.|TRBV27|.
TGTGCCAGCAGTTTATTCGGGACCCCGGGAAGGCAGCCCCAGCATTTT
CASSLFGTPGRQPQHF
>TRBJ2-1|.|TRBV5-1|.
TGCGCCAGCAGCAGGCCCCAGGAATACAATGAGCAGTTCTTC
CASSRPQEYNEQFF
>TRBJ2-7|.|TRBV5-1|TRBD2
TGCGCCAGCAGCGCTAGCGGGGCATACGAGCAGTACTTC
CASSASGAYEQYF
>TRBJ2-2|few|TRBV18|.
TGTGCCAGCTCACCACCCAGAAACACCGGGGAGCTGTTTTTT
CASSPPRNTGELFF
>TRBJ2-7|.|TRBV27|.
TGTGCCAGCAGTTTAGTCAGTGCCGCCCCTTACGAGCAGTACTTC
CASSLVSAAPYEQYF
>TRBJ2-7|.|TRBV19|.
TGTGCCAGTAGTATAGATGGCCAGCCCTACGAGCAGTACTTC
CASSIDGQPYEQYF
>TRBJ2-3|.|TRBV6-4|TRBD2
TGTGCCAGCAGTGACATGGCTAGCGGGGGCTCAGATACGCAGTATTTT
CASSDMASGGSDTQYF
>TRBJ2-7|.|TRBV6-1|.
TGTGCCAGCAGTGAAGCTCAGAGCTACGAGCAGTACTTC
CASSEAQSYEQYF
>TRBJ2-3|.|TRBV28|.
TGTGCCAGCAGTTTATTTGGGAGCGTCAGCACAGATACGCAGTATTTT
CASSLFGSVSTDTQYF
>TRBJ2-2|.|TRBV30|.
TGTGCCTGGAGGGCAGGCACCGGGGAGCTGTTTTTT
CAWRAGTGELFF
>TRBJ1-2|.|TRBV27|.
TGTGCCAGCAGCTCCTCCCCGACAGGTTATGGCTACACCTTC
CASSSSPTGYGYTF
>TRBJ2-7|.|TRBV6-1|.
TGTGCCAGCAGTGACTTACGGGGGATCGTAGTGGCCTACGAGCAGTACTTC
CASSDLRGIVVAYEQYF
>TRBJ2-7|.|TRBV19|TRBD2
TGTGCCAGTAGTATACGGACTAGCGGGAGTGCCTACGAGCAGTACTTC
CASSIRTSGSAYEQYF
>TRBJ2-7|.|TRBV7-3|TRBD1
TGTGCCAGCAGCACCGGGACAGGTTCCTACGAGCAGTACTTC
CASSTGTGSYEQYF
>TRBJ2-7|.|TRBV7-8|.
TGTGCCAGCAGCCCAGGGGTGGGAGGCGGGAAGAGCTCCTACGAGCAGTACTTC
CASSPGVGGGKSSYEQYF
>TRBJ1-6|once|TRBV9|.
TGTGCCAGCAGCGCGGGACACATTAATTCACCCCTCCACTTT
CASSAGHINSPLHF
>TRBJ2-1|.|TRBV5-6|TRBD2
TGTGCCAGCAGCTTGGCCTTAGCGGGGCCTCTGGGTGAGCAGTTCTTC
CASSLALAGPLGEQFF